This T cell receptor beta chain was sequenced during a study of CD8+ T cells in alopecia areata. Study background: Treated patients were given 5 to 10 mg oral tofacitinib twice daily. Regarding the study as a whole: Sequence data from scalp samples additionally include resident alphabeta T cells of normal skin. Lesional scalp, notably in alopecia totalis/universalis, had clonality above that of normal scalp.

Comment on this clone: Its antigen is unknown.

From alopecia areata patients, lesional scalp punch biopsies and peripheral blood were collected. cDNA serving as the sequencing template came from extracted, reverse transcribed RNA. TCRdb's table, derived via immunoSEQ multiplex PCR, lists solely in-frame clones and lacks some. This repertoire shows 100,000 to 150,000 clones, more than 40% found once; its top ten account for 15% to 20%. The CDR3 consists of 13 residues. Trimming removed 4 bases from V and 7 bases from J, with 12 bases in between. Germline V gene data show CDR1 as SGDLS and CDR2 as YYNGEE. This receptor was obtained from a human donor with alopecia areata. This chain joins TRBV9 and TRBJ2-1; D possibly corresponds to TRBD2 (6 bases). The sample consisted of CD8+ T cells sorted from blood, taken at week 0. The CDR3 nucleotides are TGTGCCAGCAGCCCGGGACTCCCGAATGAGCAGTTCTTC. This sequence encodes CASSPGLPNEQFF.